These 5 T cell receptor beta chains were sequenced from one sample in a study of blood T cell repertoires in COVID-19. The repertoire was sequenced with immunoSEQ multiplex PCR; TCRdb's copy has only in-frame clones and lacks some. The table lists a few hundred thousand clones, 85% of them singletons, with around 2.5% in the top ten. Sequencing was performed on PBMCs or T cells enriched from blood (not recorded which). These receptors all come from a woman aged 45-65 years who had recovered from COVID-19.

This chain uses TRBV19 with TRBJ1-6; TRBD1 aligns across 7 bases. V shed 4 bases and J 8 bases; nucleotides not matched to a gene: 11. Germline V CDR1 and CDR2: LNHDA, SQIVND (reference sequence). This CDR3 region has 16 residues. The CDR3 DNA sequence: TGTGCCAGTAGTACGACCGGGACAGCCTGGGATTCACCCCTCCACTTT. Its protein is CASSTTGTAWDSPLHF.

The CDR3: CASSDTGLSTGAGTFF. The CDR3 nucleotides read TGCGCCAGCAGTGATACGGGTTTATCGACAGGGGCCGGAACTTTCTTT. J is TRBJ1-1 and V is TRBV10-1, with TRBD1 matching over 8 bases. CDR1 and CDR2 (germline): WNHNN, SYGVQD (reference sequence). V shed 3 bases, J shed 12 bases, and the junction held 18 bases outside the gene matches. The CDR3 totals 16 residues.

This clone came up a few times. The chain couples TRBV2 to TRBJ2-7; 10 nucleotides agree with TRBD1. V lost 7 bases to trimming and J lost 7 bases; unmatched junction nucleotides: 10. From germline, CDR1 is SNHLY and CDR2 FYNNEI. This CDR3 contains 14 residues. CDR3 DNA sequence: TGTGCCAGCACCTACGGACAGGGGGGCGGAGAGCAGTACTTC. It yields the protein CASTYGQGGGEQYF.

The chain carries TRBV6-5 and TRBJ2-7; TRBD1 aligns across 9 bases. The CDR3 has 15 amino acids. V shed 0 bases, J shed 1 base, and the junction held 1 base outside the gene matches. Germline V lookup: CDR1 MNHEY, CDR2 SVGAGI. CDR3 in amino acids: CASSYSGTGSYEQYF. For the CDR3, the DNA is TGTGCCAGCAGTTACTCAGGGACAGGGTCCTACGAGCAGTACTTC.

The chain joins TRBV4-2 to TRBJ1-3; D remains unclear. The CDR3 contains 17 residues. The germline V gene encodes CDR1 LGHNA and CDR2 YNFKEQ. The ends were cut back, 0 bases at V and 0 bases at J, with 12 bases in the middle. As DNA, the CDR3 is TGTGCCAGCAGCCAAGATCTACCCCGCTACTCTGGAAACACCATATATTTT. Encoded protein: CASSQDLPRYSGNTIYF.